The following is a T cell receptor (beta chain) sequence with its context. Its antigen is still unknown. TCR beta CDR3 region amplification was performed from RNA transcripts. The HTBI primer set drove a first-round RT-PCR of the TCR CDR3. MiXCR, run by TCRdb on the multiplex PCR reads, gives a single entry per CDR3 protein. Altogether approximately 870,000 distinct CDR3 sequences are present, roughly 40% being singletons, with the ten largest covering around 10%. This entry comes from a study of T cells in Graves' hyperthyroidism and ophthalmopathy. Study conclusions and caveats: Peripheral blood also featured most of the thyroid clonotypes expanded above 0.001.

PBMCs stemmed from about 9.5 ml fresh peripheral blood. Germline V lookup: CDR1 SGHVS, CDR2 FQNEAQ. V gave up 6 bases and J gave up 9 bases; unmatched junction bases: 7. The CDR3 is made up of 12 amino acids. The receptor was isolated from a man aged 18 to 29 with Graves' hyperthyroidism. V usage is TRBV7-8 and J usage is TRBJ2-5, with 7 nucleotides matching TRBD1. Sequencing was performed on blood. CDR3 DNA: TGTGCCAGCAGTCTCGACAGGGAGCCCCAGTACTTC. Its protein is CASSLDREPQYF.